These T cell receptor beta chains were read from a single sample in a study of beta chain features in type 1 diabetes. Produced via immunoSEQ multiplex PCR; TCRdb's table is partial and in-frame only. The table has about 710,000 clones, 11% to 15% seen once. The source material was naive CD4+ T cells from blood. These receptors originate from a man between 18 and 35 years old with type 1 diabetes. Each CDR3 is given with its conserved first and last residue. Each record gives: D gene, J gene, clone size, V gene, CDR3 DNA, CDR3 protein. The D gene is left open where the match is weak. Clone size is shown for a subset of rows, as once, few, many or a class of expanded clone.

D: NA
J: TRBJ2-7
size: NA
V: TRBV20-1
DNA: TGCAGTGGAAGGAGTTCGGGCGAGCAGTACTTC
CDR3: CSGRSSGEQYF

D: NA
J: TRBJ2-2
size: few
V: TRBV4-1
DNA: TGCGCCAGCAGCCCACGGGGAGGGGGTAACACCGGGGAGCTGTTTTTT
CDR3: CASSPRGGGNTGELFF

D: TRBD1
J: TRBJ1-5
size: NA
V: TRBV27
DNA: TGTGCCAGCAGTTTAGGAATGACAGGGGGCAGTCAGCCCCAGCATTTT
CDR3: CASSLGMTGGSQPQHF

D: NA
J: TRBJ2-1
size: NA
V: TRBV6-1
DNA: TGTGCCAGCAGTGGATCGACAGGAACTACCAACGATGAGCAGTTCTTC
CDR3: CASSGSTGTTNDEQFF

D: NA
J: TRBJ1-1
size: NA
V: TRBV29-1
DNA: TGCAGCGTTCGGACAGCTCCGGGTGGGACTGAAGCTTTCTTT
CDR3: CSVRTAPGGTEAFF

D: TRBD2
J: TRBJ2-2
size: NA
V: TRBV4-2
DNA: TGTGCCAGCAGCCCCCTCCCGGGGGGGTCCCGAGAGCTGTTTTTT
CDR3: CASSPLPGGSRELFF

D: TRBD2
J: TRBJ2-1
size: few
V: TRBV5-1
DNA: TGCGCCAGCAGTTTACAGGGTCTAGCGGGAGCTAGCGATGAGCAGTTCTTC
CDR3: CASSLQGLAGASDEQFF

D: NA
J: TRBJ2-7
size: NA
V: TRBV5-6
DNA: TGTGCCAGCAGCTTGGCAGGGCTACAAGCCTACGAGCAGTACTTC
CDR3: CASSLAGLQAYEQYF

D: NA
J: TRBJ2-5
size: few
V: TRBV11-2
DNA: TGTGCCAGCTCCCTGGTACTGGCCGCTGAGACCCAGTACTTC
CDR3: CASSLVLAAETQYF

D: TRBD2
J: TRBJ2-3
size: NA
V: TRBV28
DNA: TGTGCCAGCAGTTCCGCCGGGACTAATGAGGCAGATACGCAGTATTTT
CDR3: CASSSAGTNEADTQYF

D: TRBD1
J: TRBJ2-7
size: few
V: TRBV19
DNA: TGTGCCAGTAGTTCACCGGGACAGGGAACCTACGAGCAGTACTTC
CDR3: CASSSPGQGTYEQYF

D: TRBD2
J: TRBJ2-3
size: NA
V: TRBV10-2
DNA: TGCGCCAGCAAGGCTAGCGGGGAGAGCACAGATACGCAGTATTTT
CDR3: CASKASGESTDTQYF

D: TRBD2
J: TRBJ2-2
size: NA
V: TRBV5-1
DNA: TGCGCCAGCAGCTTGCGTCGGGAGGGCGGCACCGGGGAGCTGTTTTTT
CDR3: CASSLRREGGTGELFF

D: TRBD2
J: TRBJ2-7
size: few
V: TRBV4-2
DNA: TGTGCCAGCAGCCACAAGACGGCGGGAGGCTCCTACGAGCAGTACTTC
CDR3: CASSHKTAGGSYEQYF

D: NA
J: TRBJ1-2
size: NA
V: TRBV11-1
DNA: TGTGCCAGCAGCGTGACTTCTAACTATGGCTACACCTTC
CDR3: CASSVTSNYGYTF

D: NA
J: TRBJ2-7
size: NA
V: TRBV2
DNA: TGTGCCAGCAGGATGGAAGTCCACTACGAGCAGTACTTC
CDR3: CASRMEVHYEQYF

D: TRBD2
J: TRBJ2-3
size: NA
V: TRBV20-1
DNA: TGCAGTGTTGCGGGAGGAGATACGCAGTATTTT
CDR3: CSVAGGDTQYF

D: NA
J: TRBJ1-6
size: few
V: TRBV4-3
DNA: TGCGCCAGCAGCCAAGATTATCAGGGGTCGAATTCACCCCTCCACTTT
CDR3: CASSQDYQGSNSPLHF

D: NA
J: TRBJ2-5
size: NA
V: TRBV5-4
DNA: TGTGCCAGCGGCGGCACCGAGGAGACCCAGTACTTC
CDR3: CASGGTEETQYF

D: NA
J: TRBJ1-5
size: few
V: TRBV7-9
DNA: TGTGCCAGCAGCTTAGCTAGGCAGGGTCCATACCAGCCCCAGCATTTT
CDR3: CASSLARQGPYQPQHF

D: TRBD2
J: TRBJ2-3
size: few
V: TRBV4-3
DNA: TGCGCCAGCAGCCAAGGAGCAGGGACTAGAGTGGCAGATACGCAGTATTTT
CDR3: CASSQGAGTRVADTQYF

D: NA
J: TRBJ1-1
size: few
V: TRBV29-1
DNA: TGCAGCGTCAGGATGGGGATCCCAGAAGCTTTCTTT
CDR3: CSVRMGIPEAFF

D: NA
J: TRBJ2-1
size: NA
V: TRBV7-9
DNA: TGTGCCAGCAGCTTAATCGGCACAGACAATGAGCAGTTCTTC
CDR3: CASSLIGTDNEQFF

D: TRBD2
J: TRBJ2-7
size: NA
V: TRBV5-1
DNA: TGCGCCAGCAGCTGGGGGACTAGCGGGTCCTACGAGCAGTACTTC
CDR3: CASSWGTSGSYEQYF

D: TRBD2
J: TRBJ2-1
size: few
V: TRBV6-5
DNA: TGTGCCAGCAAGCCCACCAGCGGGAGGTGGAATGAGCAGTTCTTC
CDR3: CASKPTSGRWNEQFF

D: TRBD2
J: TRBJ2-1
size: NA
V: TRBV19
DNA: TGTGCCAGTAGCCTGGGACTAGGTCTGGGCGATGAGCAGTTCTTC
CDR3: CASSLGLGLGDEQFF

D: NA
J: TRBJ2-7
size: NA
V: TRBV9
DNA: TGTGCCAGCAGCGGCCCGGGACCCGTCGGGCAGTACTTC
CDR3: CASSGPGPVGQYF

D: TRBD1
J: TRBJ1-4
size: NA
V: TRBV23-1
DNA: TGCGCCAGAAGACAGGGTTGGGAAAAACTGTTTTTT
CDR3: CARRQGWEKLFF

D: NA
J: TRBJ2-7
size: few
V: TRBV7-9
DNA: TGTGCCAGCAGCTTAGCGGGCATCTTC
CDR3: CASSLAGIF